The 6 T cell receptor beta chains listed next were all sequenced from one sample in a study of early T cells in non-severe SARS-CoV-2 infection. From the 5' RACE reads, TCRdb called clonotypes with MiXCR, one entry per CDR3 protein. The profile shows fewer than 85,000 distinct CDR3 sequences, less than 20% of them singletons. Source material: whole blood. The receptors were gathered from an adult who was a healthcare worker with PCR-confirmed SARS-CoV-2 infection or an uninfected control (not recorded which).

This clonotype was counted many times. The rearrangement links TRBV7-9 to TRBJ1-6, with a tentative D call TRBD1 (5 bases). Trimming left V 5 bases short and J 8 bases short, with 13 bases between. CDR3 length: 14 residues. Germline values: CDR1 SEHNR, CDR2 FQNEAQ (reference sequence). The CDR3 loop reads CASSRGGFDSPLHF. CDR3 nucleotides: TGTGCCAGCAGCAGGGGAGGATTCGATTCACCCCTCCACTTT.

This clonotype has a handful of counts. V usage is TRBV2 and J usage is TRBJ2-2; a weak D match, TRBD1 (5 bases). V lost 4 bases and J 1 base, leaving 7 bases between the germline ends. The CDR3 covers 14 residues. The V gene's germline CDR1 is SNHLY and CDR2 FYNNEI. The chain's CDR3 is CASSGQMNTGELFF. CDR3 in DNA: TGTGCCAGCAGTGGACAGATGAACACCGGGGAGCTGTTTTTT.

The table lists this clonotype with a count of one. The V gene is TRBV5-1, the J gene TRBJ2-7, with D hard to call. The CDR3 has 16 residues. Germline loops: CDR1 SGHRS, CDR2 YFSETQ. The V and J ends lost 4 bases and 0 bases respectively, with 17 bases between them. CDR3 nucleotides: TGCGCCAGCAGCGCTTTCTCGTCCGCGAGCTCCTACGAGCAGTACTTC. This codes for CASSAFSSASSYEQYF.

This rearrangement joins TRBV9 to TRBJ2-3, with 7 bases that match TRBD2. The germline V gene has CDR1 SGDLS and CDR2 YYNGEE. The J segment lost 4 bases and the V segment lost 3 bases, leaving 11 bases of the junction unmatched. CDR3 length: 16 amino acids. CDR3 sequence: CASSELATLPADTQYF. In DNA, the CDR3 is TGTGCCAGCAGCGAACTAGCGACCCTGCCGGCAGATACGCAGTATTTT.

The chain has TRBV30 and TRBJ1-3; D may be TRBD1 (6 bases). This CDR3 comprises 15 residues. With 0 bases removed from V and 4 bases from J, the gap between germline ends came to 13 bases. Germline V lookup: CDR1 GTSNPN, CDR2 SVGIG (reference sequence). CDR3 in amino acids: CAWSVLQGIGNTIYF. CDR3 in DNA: TGTGCCTGGAGTGTATTGCAGGGGATCGGAAACACCATATATTTT.

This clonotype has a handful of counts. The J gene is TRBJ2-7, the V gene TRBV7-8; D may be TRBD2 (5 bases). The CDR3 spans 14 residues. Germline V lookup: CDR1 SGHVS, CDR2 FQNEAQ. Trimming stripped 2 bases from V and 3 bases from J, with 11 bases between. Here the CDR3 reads CASSLREGLYEQYF. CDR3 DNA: TGTGCCAGCAGCTTACGAGAGGGCCTCTACGAGCAGTACTTC.